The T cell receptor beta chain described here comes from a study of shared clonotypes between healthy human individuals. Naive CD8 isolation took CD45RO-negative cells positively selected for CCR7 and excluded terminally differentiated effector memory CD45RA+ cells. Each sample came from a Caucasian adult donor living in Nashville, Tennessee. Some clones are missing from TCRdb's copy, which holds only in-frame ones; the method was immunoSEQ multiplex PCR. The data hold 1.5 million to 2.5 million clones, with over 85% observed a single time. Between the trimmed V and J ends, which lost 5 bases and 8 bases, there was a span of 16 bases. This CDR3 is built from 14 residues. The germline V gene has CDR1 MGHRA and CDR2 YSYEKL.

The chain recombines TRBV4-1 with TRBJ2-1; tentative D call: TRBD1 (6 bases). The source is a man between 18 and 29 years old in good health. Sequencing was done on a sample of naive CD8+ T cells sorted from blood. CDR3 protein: CASSTLTGGDEQFF. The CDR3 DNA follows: TGCGCCAGCAGCACCCTGACAGGAGGCGATGAGCAGTTCTTC.